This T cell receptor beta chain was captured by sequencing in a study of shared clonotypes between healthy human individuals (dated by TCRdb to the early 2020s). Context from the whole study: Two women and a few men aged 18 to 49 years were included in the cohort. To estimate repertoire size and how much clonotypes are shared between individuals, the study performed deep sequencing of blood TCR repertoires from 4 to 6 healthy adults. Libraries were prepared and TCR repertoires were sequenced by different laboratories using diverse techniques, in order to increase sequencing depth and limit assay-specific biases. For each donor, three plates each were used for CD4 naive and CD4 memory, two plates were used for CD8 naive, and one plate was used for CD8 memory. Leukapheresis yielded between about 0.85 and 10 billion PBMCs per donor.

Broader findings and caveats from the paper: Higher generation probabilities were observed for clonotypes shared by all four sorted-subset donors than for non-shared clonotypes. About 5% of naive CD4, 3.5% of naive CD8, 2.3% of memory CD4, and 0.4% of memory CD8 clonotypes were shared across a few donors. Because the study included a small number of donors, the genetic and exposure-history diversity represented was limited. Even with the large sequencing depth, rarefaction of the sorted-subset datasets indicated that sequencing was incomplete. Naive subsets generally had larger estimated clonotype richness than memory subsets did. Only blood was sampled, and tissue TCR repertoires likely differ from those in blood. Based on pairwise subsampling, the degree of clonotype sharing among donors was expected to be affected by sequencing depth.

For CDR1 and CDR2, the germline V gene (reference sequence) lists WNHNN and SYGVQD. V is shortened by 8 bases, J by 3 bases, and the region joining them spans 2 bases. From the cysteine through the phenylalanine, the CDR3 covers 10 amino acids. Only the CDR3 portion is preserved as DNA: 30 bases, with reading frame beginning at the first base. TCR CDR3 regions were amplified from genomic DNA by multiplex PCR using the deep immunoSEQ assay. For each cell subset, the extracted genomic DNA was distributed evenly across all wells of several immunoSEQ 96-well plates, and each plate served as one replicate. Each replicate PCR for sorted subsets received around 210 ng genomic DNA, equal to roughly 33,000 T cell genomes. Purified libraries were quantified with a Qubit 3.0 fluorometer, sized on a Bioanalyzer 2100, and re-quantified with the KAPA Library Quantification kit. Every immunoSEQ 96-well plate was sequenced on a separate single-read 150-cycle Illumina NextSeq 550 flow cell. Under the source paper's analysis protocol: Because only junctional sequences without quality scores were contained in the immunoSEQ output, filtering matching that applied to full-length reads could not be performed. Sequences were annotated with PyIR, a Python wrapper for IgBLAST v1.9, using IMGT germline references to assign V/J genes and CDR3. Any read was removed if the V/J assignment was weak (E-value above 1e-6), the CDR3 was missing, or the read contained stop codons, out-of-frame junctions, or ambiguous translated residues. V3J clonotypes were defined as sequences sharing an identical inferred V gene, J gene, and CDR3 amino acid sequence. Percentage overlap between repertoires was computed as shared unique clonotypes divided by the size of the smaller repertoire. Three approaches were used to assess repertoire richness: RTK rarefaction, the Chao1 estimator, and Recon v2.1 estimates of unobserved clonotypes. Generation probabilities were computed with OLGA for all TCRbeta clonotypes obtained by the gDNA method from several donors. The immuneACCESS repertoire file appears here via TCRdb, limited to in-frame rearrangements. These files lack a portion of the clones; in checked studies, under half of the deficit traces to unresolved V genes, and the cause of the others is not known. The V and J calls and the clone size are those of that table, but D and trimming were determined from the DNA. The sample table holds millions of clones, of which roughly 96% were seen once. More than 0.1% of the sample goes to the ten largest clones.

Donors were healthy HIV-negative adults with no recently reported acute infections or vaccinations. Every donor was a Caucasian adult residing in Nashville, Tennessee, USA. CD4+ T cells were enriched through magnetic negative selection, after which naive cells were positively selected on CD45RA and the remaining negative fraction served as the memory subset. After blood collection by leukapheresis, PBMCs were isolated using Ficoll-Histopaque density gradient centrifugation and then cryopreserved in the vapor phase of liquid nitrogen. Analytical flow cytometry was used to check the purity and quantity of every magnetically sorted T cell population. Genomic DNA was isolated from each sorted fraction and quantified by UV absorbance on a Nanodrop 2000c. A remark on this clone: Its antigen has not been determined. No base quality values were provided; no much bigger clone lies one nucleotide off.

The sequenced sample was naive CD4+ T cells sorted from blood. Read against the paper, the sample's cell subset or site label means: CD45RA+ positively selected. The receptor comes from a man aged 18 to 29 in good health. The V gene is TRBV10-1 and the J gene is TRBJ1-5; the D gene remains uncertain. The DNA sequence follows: TGCGCCAGCCCCAATCAGCCCCAGCATTTT. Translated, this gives CASPNQPQHF.